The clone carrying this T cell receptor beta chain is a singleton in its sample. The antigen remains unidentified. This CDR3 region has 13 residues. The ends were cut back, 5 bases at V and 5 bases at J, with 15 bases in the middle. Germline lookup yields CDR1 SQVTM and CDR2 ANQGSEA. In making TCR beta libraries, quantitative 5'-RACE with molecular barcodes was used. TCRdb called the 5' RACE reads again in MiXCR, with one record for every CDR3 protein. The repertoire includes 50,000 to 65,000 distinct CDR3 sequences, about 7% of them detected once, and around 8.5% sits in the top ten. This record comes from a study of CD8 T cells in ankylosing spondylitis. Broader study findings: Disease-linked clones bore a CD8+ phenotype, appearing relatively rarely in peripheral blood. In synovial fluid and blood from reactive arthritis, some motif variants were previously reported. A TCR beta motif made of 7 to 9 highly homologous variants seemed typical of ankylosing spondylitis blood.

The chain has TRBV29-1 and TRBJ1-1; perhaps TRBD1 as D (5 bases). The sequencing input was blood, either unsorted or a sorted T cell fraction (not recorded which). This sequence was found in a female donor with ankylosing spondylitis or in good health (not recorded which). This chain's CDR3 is CSVTMGPGTEAFF. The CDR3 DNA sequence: TGCAGCGTTACCATGGGACCCGGGACTGAAGCTTTCTTT.